These T cell receptor beta chains were read from a single sample in a study of T-cell memory formation after mild COVID-19. TCRdb reanalysed the 5' RACE reads using MiXCR and keeps one entry per CDR3 protein. The sample lists roughly 450,000 distinct CDR3 sequences; 18% were seen once. Sequencing was done on a sample of PBMCs or a T cell subset sorted from them (not recorded which). Receptor source: an adult woman who had mild COVID-19 (a few samples of this study predate the infection). Cell type and time point are not known. CDR3s include the opening cysteine and the closing phenylalanine or tryptophan.

j_gene | v_gene | len | CDR3aa
TRBJ1-1 | TRBV11-1 | 14 | CASSLLGTHTEAFF
TRBJ2-7 | TRBV5-1 | 16 | CASSPSGTGSSYEQYF
TRBJ2-7 | TRBV7-2 | 15 | CASSSTEGAISEQYF
TRBJ1-1 | TRBV5-5 | 13 | CASSPKLPTEAFF
TRBJ2-1 | TRBV27 | 16 | CASSFGGAVEVREQFF
TRBJ2-5 | TRBV4-1 | 14 | CASSPTGLRETQYF
TRBJ2-3 | TRBV6-5 | 16 | CASSSQFRDSTDTQYF
TRBJ2-7 | TRBV29-1 | 12 | CSVLGPTYEQYF
TRBJ2-3 | TRBV5-1 | 14 | CASFREGSTDTQYF
TRBJ2-1 | TRBV12-3/TRBV12-4 | 14 | CASRPRAGGNEQFF
TRBJ2-7 | TRBV11-2 | 15 | CASSEPRDTALEQYF
TRBJ1-5 | TRBV12-3/TRBV12-4 | 15 | CASSLGSAANQPQHF
TRBJ2-2 | TRBV7-9 | 19 | CASSRAGLAGVWYTGELFF
TRBJ2-7 | TRBV20-1 | 15 | CSARGEGGLTYEQYF
TRBJ1-1 | TRBV5-1 | 14 | CASRTGTANTEAFF
TRBJ2-7 | TRBV5-1 | 14 | CASSYASIRYEQYF
TRBJ2-5 | TRBV6-5 | 17 | CASSYSQLAGGLETQYF